This TCR beta chain was profiled in a study of blood T cell repertoires in COVID-19. Across the whole study: The cDNA or gDNA used as material had been derived from T cells, B-cell-depleted T cells, or PBMCs.

Profiling relied on immunoSEQ multiplex PCR, and the TCRdb table lists in-frame clones only, not all of them. The data contain 85,000 to 120,000 clones, roughly 80% of them singletons. In its sample, this clone was seen a few times. The sample consisted of peripheral blood. The clonotype comes from a human donor in a cohort sampled during active COVID-19.

The CDR3 is CASSPQLGETQYF. In nucleotides, the CDR3 is TGTGCCAGCAGCCCCCAACTCGGGGAGACCCAGTACTTC. The rearrangement links TRBV14 to TRBJ2-5, with D uncertain. Between the trimmed V and J ends, which lost 4 bases and 5 bases, there was a span of 11 bases. The length of the CDR3 is 13 residues. Germline V gene lookup returns CDR1 SGHDN and CDR2 FVKESK.